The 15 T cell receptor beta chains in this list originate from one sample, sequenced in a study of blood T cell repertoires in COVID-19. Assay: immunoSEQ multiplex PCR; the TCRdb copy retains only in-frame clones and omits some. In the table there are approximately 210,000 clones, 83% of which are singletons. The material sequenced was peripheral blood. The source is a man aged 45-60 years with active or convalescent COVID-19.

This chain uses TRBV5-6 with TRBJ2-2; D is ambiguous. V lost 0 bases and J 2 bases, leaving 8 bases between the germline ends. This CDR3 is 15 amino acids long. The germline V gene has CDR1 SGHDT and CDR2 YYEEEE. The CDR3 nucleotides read TGTGCCAGCAGCTTGGGTCCAGTTAACACCGGGGAGCTGTTTTTT. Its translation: CASSLGPVNTGELFF.

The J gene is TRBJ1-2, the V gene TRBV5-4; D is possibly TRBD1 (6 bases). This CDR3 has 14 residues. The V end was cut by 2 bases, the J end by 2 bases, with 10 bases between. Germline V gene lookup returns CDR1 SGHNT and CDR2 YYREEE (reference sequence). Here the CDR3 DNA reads TGTGCCAGCAGCTTCTACCAGGGGAACTATGGCTACACCTTC. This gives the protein CASSFYQGNYGYTF.

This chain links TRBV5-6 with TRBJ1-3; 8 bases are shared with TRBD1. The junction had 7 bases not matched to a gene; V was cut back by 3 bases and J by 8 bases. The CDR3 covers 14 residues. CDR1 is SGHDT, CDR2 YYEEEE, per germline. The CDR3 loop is CASSSQGARYTIYF. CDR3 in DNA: TGTGCCAGCAGCTCCCAGGGGGCGCGTTACACCATATATTTT.

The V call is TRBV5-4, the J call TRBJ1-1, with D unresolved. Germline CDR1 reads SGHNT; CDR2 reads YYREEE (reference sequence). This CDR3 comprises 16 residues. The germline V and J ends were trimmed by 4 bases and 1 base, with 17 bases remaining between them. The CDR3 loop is CASSTDPGERNTEAFF. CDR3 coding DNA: TGTGCCAGCAGCACCGATCCGGGAGAGAGGAACACTGAAGCTTTCTTT.

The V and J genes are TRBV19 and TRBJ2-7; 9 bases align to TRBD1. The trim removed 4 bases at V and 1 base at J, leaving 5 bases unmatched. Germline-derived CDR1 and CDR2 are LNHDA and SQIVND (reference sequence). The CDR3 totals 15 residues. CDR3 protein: CASSKTGTGSYEQYF. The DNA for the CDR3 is TGTGCCAGTAGTAAAACCGGGACAGGGTCCTACGAGCAGTACTTC.

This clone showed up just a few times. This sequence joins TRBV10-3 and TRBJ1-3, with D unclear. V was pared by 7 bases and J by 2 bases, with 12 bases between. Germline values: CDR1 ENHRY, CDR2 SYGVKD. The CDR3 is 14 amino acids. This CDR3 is CAINRGEAGNTIYF. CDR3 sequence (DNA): TGTGCCATCAATCGGGGTGAGGCTGGAAACACCATATATTTT.

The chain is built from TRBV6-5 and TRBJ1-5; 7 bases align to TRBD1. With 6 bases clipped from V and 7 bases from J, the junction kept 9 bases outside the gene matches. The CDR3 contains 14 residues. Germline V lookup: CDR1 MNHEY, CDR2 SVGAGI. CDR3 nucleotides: TGTGCCAGCAGAGTCGACAGGGTCAGACAGCCCCAGCATTTT. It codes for CASRVDRVRQPQHF.

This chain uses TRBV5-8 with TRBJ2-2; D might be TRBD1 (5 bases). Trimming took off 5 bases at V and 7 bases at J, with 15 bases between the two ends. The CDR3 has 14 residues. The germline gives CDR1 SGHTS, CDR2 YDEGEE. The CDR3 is CASSQDQGFGELFF. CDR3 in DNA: TGTGCCAGCAGTCAGGATCAGGGTTTCGGGGAGCTGTTTTTT.

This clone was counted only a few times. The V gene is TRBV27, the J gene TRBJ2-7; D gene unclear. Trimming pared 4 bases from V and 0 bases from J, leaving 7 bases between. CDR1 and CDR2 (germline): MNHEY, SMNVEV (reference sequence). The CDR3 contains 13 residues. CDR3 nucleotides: TGTGCCAGCAGTTCCCTTAGCTCCTACGAGCAGTACTTC. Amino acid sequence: CASSSLSSYEQYF.

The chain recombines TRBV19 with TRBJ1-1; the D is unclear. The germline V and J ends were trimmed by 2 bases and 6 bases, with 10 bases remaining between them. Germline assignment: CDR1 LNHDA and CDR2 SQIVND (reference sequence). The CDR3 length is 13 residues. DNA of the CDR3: TGTGCCAGTAGTATATCCTCCACAGCTGAAGCTTTCTTT. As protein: CASSISSTAEAFF.

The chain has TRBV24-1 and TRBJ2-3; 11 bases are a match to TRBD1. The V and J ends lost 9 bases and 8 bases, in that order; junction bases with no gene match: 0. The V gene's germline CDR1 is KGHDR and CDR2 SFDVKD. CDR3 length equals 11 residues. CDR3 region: CATGTGGTQYF. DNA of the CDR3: TGTGCCACCGGGACAGGGGGTACGCAGTATTTT.

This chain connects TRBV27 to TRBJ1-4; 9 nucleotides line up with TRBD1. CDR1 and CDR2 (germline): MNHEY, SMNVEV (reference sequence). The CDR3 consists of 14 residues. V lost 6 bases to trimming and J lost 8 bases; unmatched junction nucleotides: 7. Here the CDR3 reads CASRTGTGIEKLFF. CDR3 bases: TGTGCCAGCAGAACCGGGACAGGGATAGAAAAACTGTTTTTT.

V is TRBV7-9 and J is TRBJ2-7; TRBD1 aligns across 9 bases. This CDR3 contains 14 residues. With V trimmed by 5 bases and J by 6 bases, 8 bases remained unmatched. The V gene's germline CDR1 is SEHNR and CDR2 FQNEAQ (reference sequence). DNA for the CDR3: TGTGCCAGCAGCGACCACAGGGGGCTAGGCGAGCAGTACTTC. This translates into CASSDHRGLGEQYF.

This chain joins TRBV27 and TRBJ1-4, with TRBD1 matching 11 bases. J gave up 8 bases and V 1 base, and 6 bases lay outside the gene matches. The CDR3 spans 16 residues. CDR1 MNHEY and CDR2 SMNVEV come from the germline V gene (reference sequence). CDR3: CASSLLRTGGAEKLFF. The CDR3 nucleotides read TGTGCCAGCAGTTTATTACGGACAGGGGGCGCAGAAAAACTGTTTTTT.

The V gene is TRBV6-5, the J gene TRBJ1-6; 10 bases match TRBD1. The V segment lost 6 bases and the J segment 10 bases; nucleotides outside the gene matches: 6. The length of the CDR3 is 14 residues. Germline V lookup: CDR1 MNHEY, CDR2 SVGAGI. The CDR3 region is CASSPDRGNSPLHF. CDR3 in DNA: TGTGCCAGCAGCCCGGACAGGGGGAACTCACCCCTCCACTTT.